This TCR beta chain was found in a study of T-cell memory formation after mild COVID-19. General study points: Cross-reactive memory appears to have joined, as suggested by some responding clones showing up in pre-infection memory. Second-wave clones that peaked on day 37 lacked confirmed SARS-CoV-2 specificity.

To note about this clonotype: As yet, its antigen is unknown.

A single record per CDR3 protein comes from TCRdb applying MiXCR to the 5' RACE reads. The sample lists 250,000 to 350,000 distinct CDR3 sequences, around a sixth occurring once. V was pared by 3 bases and J by 5 bases, with 9 bases of the junction left unmatched. This CDR3 contains 15 residues. Germline CDR1 reads SGHKS; CDR2 reads YYEKEE (reference sequence). V usage is TRBV5-5 and J usage is TRBJ1-1, with 8 positions matching TRBD1. Sequencing used PBMCs or a T cell subset sorted from them (not recorded which). The TCR originated in a man aged 18-30 years who had mild COVID-19 (a few samples of this study predate the infection). Cell type and time point are not known. The CDR3 nucleotides are TGTGCCAGCAGCTACGATACAGGGGGGAGGACTGAAGCTTTCTTT. This translates into CASSYDTGGRTEAFF.